This T cell receptor beta chain derives from a study of T cell repertoires in cytomegalovirus infection. Study background: Public TCR beta signature analysis indicated the presence of both CMV infection and matching HLA type.

TCRdb itself ran the reads through MiXCR, one entry per CDR3 protein. The table records a few hundred thousand distinct CDR3 sequences, approximately 40% of them present only once. As to this clonotype: What it binds is not known.

Germline V gene lookup returns CDR1 SGHVS and CDR2 FQNEAQ. The V end lost 0 bases, the J end lost 1 base, and 12 bases lay between the germline ends. The CDR3 is 17 amino acids. Findings and caveats of the study: Of the TCR beta families, the public ones yielded a cumulative frequency that identified carriers of CMV plus the relevant HLA.

This chain uses TRBV7-8 with TRBJ2-2, with D possibly being TRBD2 (6 bases). The clonotype was recovered from a human donor in good health (CMV status not recorded). Some clones in this sample may be carry-over from other donors' samples. The source material was cultured PBMCs, sampled from culture after CMV antigen stimulation. The CDR3 DNA reads TGTGCCAGCAGCTTAGCGGGGGGTAGTTGGAACACCGGGGAGCTGTTTTTT. Translating it yields CASSLAGGSWNTGELFF.